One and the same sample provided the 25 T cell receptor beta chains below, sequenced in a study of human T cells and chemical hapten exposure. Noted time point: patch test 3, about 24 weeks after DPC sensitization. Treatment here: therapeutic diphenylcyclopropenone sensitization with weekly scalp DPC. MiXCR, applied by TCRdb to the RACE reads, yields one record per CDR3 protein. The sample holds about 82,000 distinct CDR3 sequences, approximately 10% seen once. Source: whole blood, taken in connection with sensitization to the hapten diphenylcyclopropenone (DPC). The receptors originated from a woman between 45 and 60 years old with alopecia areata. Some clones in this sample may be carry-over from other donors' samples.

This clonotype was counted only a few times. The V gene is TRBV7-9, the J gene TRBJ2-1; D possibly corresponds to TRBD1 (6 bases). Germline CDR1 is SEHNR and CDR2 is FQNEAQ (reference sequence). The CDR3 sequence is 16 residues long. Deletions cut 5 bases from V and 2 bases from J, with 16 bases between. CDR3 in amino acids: CASSTSQTGTYNEQFF. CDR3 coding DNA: TGTGCCAGCAGCACCTCCCAAACAGGGACCTACAATGAGCAGTTCTTC.

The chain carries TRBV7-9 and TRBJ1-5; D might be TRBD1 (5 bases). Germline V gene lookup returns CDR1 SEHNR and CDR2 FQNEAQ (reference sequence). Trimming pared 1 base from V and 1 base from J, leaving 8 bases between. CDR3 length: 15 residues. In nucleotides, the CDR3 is TGTGCCAGCAGCTTAGGTCAGGGAAGCAATCAGCCCCAGCATTTT. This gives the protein CASSLGQGSNQPQHF.

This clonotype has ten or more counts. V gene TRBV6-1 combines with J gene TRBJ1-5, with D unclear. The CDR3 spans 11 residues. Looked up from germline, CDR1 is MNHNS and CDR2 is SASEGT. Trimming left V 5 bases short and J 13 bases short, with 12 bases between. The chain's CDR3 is CASSLQRPQHF. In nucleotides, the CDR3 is TGTGCCAGCAGTTTACAGCGGCCGCAGCATTTT.

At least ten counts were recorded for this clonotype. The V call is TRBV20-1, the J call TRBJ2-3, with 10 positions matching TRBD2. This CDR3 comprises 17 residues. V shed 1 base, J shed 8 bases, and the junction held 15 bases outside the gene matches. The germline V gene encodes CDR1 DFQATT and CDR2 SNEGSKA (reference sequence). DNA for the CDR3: TGCAGTGCTAGAGCTGGGGGCCTGAGCGGGAGGGAGGGTACGCAGTATTTT. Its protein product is CSARAGGLSGREGTQYF.

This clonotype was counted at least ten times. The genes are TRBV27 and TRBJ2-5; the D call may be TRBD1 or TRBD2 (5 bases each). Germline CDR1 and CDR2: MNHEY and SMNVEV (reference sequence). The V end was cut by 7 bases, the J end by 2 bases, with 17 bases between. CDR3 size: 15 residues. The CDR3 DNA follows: TGTGCCAGCACCTCTCTGGGACGGCAACAAGAGACCCAGTACTTC. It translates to CASTSLGRQQETQYF.

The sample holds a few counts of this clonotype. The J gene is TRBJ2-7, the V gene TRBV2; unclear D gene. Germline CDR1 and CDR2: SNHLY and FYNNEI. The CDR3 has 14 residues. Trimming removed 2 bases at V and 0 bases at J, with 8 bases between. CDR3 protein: CASSESLGSYEQYF. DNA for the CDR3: TGTGCCAGCAGTGAATCCCTTGGCTCCTACGAGCAGTACTTC.

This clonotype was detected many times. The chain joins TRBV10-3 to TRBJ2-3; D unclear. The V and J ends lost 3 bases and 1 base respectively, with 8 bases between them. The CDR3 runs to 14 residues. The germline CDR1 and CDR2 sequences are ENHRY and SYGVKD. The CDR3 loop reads CAISDVQGTDTQYF. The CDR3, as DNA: TGTGCCATCAGTGATGTCCAGGGCACAGATACGCAGTATTTT.

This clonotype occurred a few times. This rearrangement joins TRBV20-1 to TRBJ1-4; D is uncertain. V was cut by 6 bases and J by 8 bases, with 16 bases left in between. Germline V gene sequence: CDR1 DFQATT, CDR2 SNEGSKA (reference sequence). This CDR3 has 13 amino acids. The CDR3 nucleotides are TGCAGTGCAAGACCGCTCGTGGGGGAAAAACTGTTTTTT. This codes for CSARPLVGEKLFF.

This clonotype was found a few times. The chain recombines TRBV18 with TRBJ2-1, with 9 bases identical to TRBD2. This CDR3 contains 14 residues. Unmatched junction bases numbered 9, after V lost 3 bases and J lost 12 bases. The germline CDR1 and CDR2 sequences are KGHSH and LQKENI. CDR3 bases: TGTGCCAGCTCACCCTCCCTTAGCGGGAGCGGGCAGTTCTTC. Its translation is CASSPSLSGSGQFF.

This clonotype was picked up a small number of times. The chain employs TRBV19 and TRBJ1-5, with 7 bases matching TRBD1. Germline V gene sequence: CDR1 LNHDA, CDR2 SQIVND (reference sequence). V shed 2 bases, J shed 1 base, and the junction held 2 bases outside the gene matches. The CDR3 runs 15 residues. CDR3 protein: CASSINRGSNQPQHF. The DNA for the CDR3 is TGTGCCAGTAGTATAAACAGGGGCAGCAATCAGCCCCAGCATTTT.

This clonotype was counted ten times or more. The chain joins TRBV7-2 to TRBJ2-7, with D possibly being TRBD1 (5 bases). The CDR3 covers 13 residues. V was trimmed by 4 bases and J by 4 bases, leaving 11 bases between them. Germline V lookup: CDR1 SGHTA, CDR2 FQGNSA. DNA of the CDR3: TGTGCCAGCAGCTACTGGACATTATACGAGCAGTACTTC. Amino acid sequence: CASSYWTLYEQYF.

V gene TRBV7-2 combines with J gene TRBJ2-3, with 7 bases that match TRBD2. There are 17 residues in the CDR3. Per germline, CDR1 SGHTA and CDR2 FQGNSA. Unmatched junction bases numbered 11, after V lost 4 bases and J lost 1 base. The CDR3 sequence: CASSSPSRAGGTDTQYF. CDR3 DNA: TGTGCCAGCAGCTCGCCTTCCCGGGCGGGAGGCACAGATACGCAGTATTTT.

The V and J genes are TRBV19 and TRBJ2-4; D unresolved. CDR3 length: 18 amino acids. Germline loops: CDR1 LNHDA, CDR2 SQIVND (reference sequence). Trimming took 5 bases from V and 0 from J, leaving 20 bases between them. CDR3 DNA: TGTGCCAGTAGTCCTCCTTCCGCTGCGGCGATAGCCAAAAACATTCAGTACTTC. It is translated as CASSPPSAAAIAKNIQYF.

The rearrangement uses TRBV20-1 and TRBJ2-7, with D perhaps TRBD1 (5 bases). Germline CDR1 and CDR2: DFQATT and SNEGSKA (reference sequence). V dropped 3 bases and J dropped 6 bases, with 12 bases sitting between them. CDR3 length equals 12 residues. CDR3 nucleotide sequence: TGCAGTGCTAGGCAGGGATTCTTCGAGCAGTACTTC. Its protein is CSARQGFFEQYF.

The CDR3 region is CASSGAWSNQPQHF. CDR3 sequence (DNA): TGTGCCAGCAGCGGCGCCTGGAGCAATCAGCCCCAGCATTTT. The chain joins TRBV7-9 to TRBJ1-5; D not resolved. V shed 5 bases and J shed 1 base, with 9 bases lying between them. In germline, CDR1 is SEHNR, CDR2 FQNEAQ (reference sequence). This CDR3 contains 14 residues.

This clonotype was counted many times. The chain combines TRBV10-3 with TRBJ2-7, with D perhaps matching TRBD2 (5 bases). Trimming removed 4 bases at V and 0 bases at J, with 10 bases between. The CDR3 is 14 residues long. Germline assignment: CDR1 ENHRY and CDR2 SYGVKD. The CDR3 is CAISGFGDSYEQYF. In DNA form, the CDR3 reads TGTGCCATCAGTGGGTTCGGGGACTCCTACGAGCAGTACTTC.

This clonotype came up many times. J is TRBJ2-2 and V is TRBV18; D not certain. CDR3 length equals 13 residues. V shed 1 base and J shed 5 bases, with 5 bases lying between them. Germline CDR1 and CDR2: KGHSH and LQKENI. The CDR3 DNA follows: TGTGCCAGCTCACCACGGGAAACCGGGGAGCTGTTTTTT. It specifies CASSPRETGELFF.

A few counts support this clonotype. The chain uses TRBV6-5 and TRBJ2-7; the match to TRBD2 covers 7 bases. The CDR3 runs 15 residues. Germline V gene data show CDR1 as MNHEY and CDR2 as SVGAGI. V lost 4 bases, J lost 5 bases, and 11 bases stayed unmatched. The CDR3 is CASSSRRTRIDEQYF. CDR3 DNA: TGTGCCAGCAGTTCGAGAAGGACTAGAATCGACGAGCAGTACTTC.

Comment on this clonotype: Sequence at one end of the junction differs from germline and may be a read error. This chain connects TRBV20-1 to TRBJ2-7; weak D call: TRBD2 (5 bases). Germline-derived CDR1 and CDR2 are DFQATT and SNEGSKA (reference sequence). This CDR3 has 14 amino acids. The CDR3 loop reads CSATLPAGSCEQYF. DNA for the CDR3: TGCAGTGCTACCCTCCCGGCGGGCTCCTGCGAGCAGTACTTC.

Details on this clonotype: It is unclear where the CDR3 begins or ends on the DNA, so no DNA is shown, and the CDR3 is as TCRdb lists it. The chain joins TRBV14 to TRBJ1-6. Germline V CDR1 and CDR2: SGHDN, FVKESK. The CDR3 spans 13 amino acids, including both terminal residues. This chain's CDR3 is CASSQGTAHPSTF.

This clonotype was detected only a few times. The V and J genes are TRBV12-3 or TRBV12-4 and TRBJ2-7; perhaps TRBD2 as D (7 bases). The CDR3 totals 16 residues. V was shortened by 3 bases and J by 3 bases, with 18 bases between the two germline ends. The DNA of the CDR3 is TGTGCCAGCAGTTTCCCATCGGGGGGACATTACTACGAGCAGTACTTC. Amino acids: CASSFPSGGHYYEQYF.

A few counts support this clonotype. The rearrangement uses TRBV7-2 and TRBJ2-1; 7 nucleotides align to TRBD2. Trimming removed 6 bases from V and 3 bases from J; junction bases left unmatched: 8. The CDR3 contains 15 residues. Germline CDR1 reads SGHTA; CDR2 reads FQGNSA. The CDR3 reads CASSPQRDIYNEQFF. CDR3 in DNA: TGTGCCAGCAGTCCCCAGCGGGATATCTACAATGAGCAGTTCTTC.

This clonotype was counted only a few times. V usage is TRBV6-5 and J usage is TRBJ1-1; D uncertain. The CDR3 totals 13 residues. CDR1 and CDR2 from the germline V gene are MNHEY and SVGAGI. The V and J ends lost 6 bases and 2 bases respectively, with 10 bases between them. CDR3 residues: CASRWGSNTEAFF. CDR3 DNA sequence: TGTGCCAGCAGGTGGGGTTCCAACACTGAAGCTTTCTTT.

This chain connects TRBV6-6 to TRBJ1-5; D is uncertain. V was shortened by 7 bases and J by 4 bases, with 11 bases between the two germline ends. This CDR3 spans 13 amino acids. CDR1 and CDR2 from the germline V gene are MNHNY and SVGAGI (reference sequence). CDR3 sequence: CASIERGNQPQHF. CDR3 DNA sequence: TGTGCCAGCATTGAACGGGGAAATCAGCCCCAGCATTTT.

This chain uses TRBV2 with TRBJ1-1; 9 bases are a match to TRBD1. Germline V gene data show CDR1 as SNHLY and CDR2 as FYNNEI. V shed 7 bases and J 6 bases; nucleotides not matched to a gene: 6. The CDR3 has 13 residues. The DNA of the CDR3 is TGTGCCAGCATACCGGGACAGGGCGCTGAAGCTTTCTTT. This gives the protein CASIPGQGAEAFF.